This T cell receptor beta chain originates from a study of CD8+ T cells in alopecia areata. Treatment given: oral pan-JAK inhibitor, 5-10 mg twice daily. CDR1 LNHDA and CDR2 SQIVND come from the germline V gene (reference sequence). CDR3 length equals 16 residues. V lost 1 base to trimming and J lost 3 bases; unmatched junction nucleotides: 8. Extraction of RNA preceded its reverse transcription into cDNA, which served as the sequencing template. Profiled with immunoSEQ multiplex PCR; TCRdb holds only in-frame clones, not every one. The sample gives about 250,000 clones, around three fifths of which show up once; around 0.92% is in the top ten.

The sequenced sample was CD4+ T cells sorted from blood, obtained around week 54, from a patient treated with tofacitinib. The receptor's source is a human donor with alopecia areata. The rearrangement uses TRBV19 and TRBJ2-7, with 8 bases identical to TRBD1. Here the CDR3 reads CASSIGSPGTGYEQYF. For the CDR3, the DNA is TGTGCCAGTAGTATAGGAAGTCCCGGGACAGGCTACGAGCAGTACTTC.